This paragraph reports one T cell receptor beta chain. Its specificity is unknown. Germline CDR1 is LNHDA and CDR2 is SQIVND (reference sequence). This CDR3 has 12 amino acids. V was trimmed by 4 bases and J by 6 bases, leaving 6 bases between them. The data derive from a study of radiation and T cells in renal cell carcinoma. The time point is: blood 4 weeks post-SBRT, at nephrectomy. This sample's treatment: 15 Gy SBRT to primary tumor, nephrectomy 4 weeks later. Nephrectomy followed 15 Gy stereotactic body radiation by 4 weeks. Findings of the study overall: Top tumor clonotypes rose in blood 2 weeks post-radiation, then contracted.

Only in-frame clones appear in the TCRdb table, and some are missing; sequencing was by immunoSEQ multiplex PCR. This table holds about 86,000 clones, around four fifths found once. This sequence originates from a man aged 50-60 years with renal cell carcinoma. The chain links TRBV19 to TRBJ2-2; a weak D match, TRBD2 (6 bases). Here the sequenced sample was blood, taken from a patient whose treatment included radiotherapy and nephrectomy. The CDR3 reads CASSSGAGELFF. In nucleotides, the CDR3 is TGTGCCAGTAGTAGCGGGGCCGGGGAGCTGTTTTTT.